This T cell receptor beta chain comes out of a study of blood T cell repertoires in COVID-19. Across the study: PBMCs, B-cell-depleted T cells, or T cells provided the cDNA or gDNA that made up the material.

Authors' analysis steps: Scientists estimated how many nucleated cells there were by amplifying reference gene primers. Sequencing was performed with immunoSEQ multiplex PCR; in TCRdb, only in-frame clones are kept and a portion is missing. That table is the source of V, J and clone size, and D and trimming were worked out from the DNA. Of roughly 49,000 clones detected, around 84% appear once; the ten largest clones hold 3.5% to 4.5%. The V gene's germline CDR1 is MNHEY and CDR2 SMNVEV (reference sequence). J was trimmed by 4 bases and V by 2 bases; bases with no gene match: 4. The CDR3 consists of 15 residues.

The origin of this receptor is a man older than 75 with active COVID-19. V usage is TRBV27 and J usage is TRBJ1-5; 8 bases are a match to TRBD1. The sample was peripheral blood. Here the CDR3 reads CASSLKGQVNQPQHF. As DNA, the CDR3 is TGTGCCAGCAGTTTAAAGGGACAGGTGAATCAGCCCCAGCATTTT.